The clone carrying this T cell receptor (beta chain) was seen at least ten times. Germline-derived CDR1 and CDR2 are DFQATT and SNEGSKA (reference sequence). Trimming took 3 bases from V and 0 from J, leaving 9 bases between them. The CDR3 runs to 13 residues. This entry belongs to a study of human T cells and chemical hapten exposure. TCRdb re-derived calls from the RACE reads in MiXCR, one entry per CDR3 protein. The sample lists 55,000 to 75,000 distinct CDR3 sequences; 5.5% to 7.5% were seen once. This sample's time point: healthy volunteer bleed at 6 weeks. Whole blood, unfractionated, served as the material for total RNA extraction.

The material sequenced was whole blood. The sequence was collected from a female donor in good health. Some clones in this sample may be carry-over from other donors' samples. This chain connects TRBV20-1 to TRBJ2-7; no definite D call. As DNA, the CDR3 is TGCAGTGCTAGCGCAGGCCCCTCCTACGAGCAGTACTTC. Encoded protein: CSASAGPSYEQYF.